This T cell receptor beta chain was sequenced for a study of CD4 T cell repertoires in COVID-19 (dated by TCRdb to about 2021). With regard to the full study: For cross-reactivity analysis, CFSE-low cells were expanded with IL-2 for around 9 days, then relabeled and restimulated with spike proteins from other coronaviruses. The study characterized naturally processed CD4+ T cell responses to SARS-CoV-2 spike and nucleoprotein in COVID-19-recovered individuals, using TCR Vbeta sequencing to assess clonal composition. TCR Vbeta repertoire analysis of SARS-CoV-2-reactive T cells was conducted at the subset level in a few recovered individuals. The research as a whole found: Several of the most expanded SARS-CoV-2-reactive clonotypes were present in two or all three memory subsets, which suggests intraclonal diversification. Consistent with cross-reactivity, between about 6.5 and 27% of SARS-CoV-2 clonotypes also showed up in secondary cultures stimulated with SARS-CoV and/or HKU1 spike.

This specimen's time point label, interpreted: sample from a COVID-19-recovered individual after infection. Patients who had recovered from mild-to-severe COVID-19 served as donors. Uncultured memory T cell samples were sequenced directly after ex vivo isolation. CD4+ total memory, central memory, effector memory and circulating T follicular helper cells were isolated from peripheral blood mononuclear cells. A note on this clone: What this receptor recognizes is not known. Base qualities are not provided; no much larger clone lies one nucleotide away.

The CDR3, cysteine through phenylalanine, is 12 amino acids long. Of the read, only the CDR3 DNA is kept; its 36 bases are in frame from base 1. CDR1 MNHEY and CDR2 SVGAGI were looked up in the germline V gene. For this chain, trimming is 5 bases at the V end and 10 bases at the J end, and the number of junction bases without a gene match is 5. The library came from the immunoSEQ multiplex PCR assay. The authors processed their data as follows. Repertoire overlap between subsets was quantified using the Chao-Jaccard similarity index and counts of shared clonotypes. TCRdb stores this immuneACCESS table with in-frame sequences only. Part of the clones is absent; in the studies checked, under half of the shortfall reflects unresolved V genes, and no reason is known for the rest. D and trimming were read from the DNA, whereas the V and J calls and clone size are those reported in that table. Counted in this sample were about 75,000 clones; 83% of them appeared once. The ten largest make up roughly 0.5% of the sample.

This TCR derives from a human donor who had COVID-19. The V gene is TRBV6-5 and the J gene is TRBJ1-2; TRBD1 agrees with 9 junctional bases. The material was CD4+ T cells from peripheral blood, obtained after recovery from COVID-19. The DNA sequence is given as TGTGCCAGCAGTACAGGGGGCTTGGCCTACACCTTC. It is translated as CASSTGGLAYTF.